This TCR beta chain was documented in a study of blood T cell repertoires in COVID-19. Study-wide context: Samples of COVID-19 (acute and convalescent) were obtained from the United States, Italy and Spain. T cells, B-cell-depleted T cells, or PBMCs provided the cDNA or gDNA that served as material.

Grouping used clinical history reported by participants in a survey and questionnaire. In the study's own analysis: Researchers report that nucleated cell counts were estimated from reference gene primer amplification. Clones were sequenced by immunoSEQ multiplex PCR, and TCRdb holds only the in-frame ones, with some missing. V, J and clone size derive from that table, while D and trimming were established from the DNA sequence. The table includes 200,000 to 300,000 clones, about 91% detected once. Germline CDR1 SGDLS, CDR2 YYNGEE. V was pared by 3 bases and J by 6 bases, with 9 bases of the junction left unmatched. This CDR3 spans 15 amino acids.

The chain employs TRBV9 and TRBJ1-5, with 7 positions matching TRBD1. Sequenced material: PBMCs or T cells enriched from blood (not recorded which). This TCR derives from a woman between 40 and 50 years old with acute COVID-19. CDR3 sequence (DNA): TGTGCCAGCAGCGCAGGGGACAGTCTAACTCAGCCCCAGCATTTT. Its protein is CASSAGDSLTQPQHF.